This TCR beta chain was profiled in a study of T cell repertoires in ileal Crohn's disease. This CDR3 contains 15 residues. Germline V gene lookup returns CDR1 KGHSH and CDR2 LQKENI. Trimming removed 2 bases at V and 3 bases at J, with 14 bases between. This table comes from immunoSEQ multiplex PCR, and its TCRdb copy is limited to in-frame clones, with some not included. The repertoire consists of roughly 7,000 clones, with 85% to 95% occurring once and the leading ten covering 1.6%. This TCR derives from an adult with Crohn's disease. The genes are TRBV18 and TRBJ2-7; perhaps TRBD1 as D (6 bases). Sequencing used ileal tissue. The CDR3 DNA sequence: TGTGCCAGCTCACCAACCCAGGGGTGGTACTACGAGCAGTACTTC. Translating it yields CASSPTQGWYYEQYF.